This T cell receptor beta chain was observed in a study of cytomegalovirus exposure and HLA in healthy donors. Study in general: Prior work identified under 130 million unique TCR beta sequences in 150 million to 200 million T cells. General observations from the study: Sequencing depth roughly uniform across donors was assumed in presence/absence analyses. In a later analysis, HLA-C alleles had the fewest associated TCRs, DRB1 alleles the most.

This CDR3 contains 16 residues. CDR1 SQVTM and CDR2 ANQGSEA come from the germline V gene. V was pared by 1 base and J by 0 bases, with 13 bases between. Amplification used 60 Vbeta primers and 13 Jbeta primers. TCRdb keeps only in-frame clones here, not all; method: immunoSEQ multiplex PCR. The sample shows about 150,000 clones, roughly 82% of them seen only once. On this clone itself: Its antigen is currently unknown.

The V gene is TRBV29-1, the J gene TRBJ2-1; tentatively, D is TRBD1 (6 bases). Sequenced material: PBMCs. The clonotype was recovered from a woman between 45 and 60 years old in good health and CMV-seropositive. The CDR3 here is CSVEGGPGSSYNEQFF. The CDR3 coding sequence is TGCAGCGTTGAAGGGGGGCCAGGAAGCTCCTACAATGAGCAGTTCTTC.